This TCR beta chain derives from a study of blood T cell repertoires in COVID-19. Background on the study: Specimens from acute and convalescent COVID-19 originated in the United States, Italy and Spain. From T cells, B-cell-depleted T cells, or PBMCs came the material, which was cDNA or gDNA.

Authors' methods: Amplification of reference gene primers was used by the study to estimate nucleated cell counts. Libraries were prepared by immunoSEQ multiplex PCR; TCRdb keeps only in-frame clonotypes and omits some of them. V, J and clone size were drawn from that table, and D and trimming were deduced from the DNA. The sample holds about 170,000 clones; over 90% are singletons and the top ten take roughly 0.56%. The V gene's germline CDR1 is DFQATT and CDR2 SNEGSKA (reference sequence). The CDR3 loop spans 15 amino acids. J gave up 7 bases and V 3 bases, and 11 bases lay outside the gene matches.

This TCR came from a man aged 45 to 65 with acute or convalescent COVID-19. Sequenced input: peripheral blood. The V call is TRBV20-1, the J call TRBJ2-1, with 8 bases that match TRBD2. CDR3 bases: TGCAGTGCTAGTCCAGCGGGAGATCTAGAGAATGAGCAGTTCTTC. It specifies CSASPAGDLENEQFF.